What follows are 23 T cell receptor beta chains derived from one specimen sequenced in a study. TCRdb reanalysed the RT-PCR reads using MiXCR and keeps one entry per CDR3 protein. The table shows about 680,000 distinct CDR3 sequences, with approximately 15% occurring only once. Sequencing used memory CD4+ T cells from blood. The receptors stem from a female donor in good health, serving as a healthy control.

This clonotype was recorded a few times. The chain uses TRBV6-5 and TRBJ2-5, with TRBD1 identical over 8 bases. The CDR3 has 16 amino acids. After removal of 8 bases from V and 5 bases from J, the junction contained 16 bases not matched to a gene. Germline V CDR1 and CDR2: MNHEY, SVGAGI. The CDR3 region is CASGNLQATGEETQYF. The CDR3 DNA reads TGTGCCAGCGGCAACCTGCAGGCGACAGGGGAGGAGACCCAGTACTTC.

This CDR3 reads CASGLVDNTGELFF. As DNA, the CDR3 is TGTGCTAGTGGTTTGGTGGATAACACCGGGGAGCTGTTTTTT. V and J are TRBV12-5 and TRBJ2-2, with D uncertain. The CDR3 is 14 amino acids. Per germline, CDR1 LGHNT and CDR2 FRNRAP. The V end lost 0 bases, the J end lost 2 bases, and 4 bases lay between the germline ends.

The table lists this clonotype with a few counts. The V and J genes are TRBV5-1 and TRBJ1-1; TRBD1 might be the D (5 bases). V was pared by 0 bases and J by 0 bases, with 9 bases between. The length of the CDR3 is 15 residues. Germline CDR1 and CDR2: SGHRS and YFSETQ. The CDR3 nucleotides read TGCGCCAGCAGCTTGGGGACAAGTATGAACACTGAAGCTTTCTTT. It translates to CASSLGTSMNTEAFF.

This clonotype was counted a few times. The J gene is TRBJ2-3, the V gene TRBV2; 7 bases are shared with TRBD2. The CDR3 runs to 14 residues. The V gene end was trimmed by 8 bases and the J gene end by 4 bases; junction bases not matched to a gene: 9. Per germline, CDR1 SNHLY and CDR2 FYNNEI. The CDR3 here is CASRAGRSADTQYF. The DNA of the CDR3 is TGTGCCAGCCGAGCGGGACGGAGCGCAGATACGCAGTATTTT.

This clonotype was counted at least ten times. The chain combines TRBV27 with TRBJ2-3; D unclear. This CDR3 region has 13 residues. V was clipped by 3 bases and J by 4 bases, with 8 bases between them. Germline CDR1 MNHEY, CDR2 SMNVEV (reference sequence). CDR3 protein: CASSFTWADTQYF. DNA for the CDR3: TGTGCCAGCAGTTTCACCTGGGCAGATACGCAGTATTTT.

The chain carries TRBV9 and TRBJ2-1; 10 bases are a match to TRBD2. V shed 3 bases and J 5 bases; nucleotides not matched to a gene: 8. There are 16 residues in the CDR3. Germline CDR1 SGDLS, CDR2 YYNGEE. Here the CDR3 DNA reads TGTGCCAGCAGCGGGGGATATAGCGGGAGGAACAATGAGCAGTTCTTC. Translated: CASSGGYSGRNNEQFF. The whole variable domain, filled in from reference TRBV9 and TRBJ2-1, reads DSGVTQTPKHLITATGQRVTLRCSPRSGDLSVYWYQQSLDQGLQFLIQYYNGEERAKGNILERFSAQQFPDLHSELNLSSLELGDSALYFCASSGGYSGRNNEQFFGPGTRLTVL.

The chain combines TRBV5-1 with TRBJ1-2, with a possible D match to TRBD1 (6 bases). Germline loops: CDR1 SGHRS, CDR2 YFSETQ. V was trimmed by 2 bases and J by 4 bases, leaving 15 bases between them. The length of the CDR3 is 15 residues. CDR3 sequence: CASSLLGQGSYGYTF. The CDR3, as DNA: TGCGCCAGCAGCTTATTGGGGCAGGGGTCCTATGGCTACACCTTC.

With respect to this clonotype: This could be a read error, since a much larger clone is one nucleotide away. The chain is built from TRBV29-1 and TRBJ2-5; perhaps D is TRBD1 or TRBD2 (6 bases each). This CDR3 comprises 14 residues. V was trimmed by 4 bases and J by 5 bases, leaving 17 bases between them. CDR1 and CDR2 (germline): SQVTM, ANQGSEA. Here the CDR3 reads CSVVDHGGRETQYF. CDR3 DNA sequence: TGCAGCGTTGTAGATCATGGGGGGCGGGAGACCCAGTACTTC.

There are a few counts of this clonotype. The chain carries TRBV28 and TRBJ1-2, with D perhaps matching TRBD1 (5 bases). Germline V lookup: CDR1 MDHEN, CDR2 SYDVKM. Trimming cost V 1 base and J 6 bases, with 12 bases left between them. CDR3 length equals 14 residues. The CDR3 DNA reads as TGTGCCAGCAGTTTATCACGGCAGGGCCATGGCTACACCTTC. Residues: CASSLSRQGHGYTF.

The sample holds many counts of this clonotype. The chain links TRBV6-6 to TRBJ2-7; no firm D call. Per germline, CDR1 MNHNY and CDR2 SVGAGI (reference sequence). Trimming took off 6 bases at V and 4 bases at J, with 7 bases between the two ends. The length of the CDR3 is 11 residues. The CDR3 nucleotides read TGTGCCAGCAGCCCCAAGTACGAGCAGTACTTC. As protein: CASSPKYEQYF.

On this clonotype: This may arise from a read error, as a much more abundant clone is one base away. CDR3 region: CSVTGAATYERYF. CDR3 nucleotide sequence: TGCAGCGTCACGGGGGCAGCCACCTACGAGCGGTACTTC. The chain has TRBV29-1 and TRBJ2-7; D is possibly TRBD1 or TRBD2 (6 bases each). CDR1 is SQVTM and CDR2 is ANQGSEA in the germline V gene. CDR3 size: 13 residues.

CDR3 residues: CSAQGARNQPQHF. The CDR3 coding sequence is TGCAGTGCGCAGGGCGCACGAAATCAGCCCCAGCATTTT. The chain recombines TRBV20-1 with TRBJ1-5; TRBD1 is a possible D gene (5 bases). The CDR3 length is 13 residues. V lost 6 bases and J lost 4, with 13 bases in between. CDR1 is DFQATT, CDR2 SNEGSKA, per germline (reference sequence).

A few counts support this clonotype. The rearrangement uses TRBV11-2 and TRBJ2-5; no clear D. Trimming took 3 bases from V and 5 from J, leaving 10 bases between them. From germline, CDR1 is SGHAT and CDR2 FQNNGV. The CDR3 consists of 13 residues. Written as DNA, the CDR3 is TGTGCCAGCAGCTTGGGGTACTCGGAGACCCAGTACTTC. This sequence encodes CASSLGYSETQYF.

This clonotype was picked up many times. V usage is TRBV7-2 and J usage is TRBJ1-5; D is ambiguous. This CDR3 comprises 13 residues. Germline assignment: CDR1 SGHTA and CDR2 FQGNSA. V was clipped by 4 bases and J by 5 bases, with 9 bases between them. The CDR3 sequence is CASSSSLDQPQHF. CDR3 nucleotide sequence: TGTGCCAGCAGCTCTTCCCTCGATCAGCCCCAGCATTTT.

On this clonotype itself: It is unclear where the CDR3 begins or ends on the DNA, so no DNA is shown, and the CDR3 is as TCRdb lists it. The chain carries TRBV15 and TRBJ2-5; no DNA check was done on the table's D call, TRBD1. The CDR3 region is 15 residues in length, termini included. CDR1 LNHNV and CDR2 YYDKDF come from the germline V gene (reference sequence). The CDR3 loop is CATSRDQTGILAQYF.

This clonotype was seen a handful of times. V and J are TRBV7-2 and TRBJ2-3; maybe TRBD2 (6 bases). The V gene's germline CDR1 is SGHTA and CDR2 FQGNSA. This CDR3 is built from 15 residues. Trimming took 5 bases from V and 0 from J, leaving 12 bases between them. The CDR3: CASSKTRPSTDTQYF. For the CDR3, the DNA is TGTGCCAGCAGCAAGACTAGGCCAAGCACAGATACGCAGTATTTT. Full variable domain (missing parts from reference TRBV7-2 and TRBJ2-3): GAGVSQSPSNKVTEKGKDVELRCDPISGHTALYWYRQSLGQGLEFLIYFQGNSAPDKSGLPSDRFSAERTGGSVSTLTIQRTQQEDSAVYLCASSKTRPSTDTQYFGPGTRLTVL.

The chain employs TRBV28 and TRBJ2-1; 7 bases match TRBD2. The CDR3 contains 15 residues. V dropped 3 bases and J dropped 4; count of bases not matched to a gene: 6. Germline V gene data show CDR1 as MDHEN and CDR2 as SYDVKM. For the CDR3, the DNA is TGTGCCAGCAGTTTGAACGGGAGGTTGTACAATGAGCAGTTCTTC. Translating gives CASSLNGRLYNEQFF.

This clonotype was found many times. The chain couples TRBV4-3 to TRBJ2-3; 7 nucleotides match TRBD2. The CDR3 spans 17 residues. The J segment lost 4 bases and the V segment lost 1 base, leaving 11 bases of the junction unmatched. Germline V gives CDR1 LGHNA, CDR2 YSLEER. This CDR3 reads CASSQVVSWAGADTQYF. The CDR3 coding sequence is TGCGCCAGCAGCCAAGTAGTTTCCTGGGCGGGGGCAGATACGCAGTATTTT.

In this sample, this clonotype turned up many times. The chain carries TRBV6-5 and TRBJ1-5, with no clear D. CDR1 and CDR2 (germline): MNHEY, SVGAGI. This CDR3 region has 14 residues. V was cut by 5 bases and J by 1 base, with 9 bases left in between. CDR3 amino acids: CASSPQESNQPQHF. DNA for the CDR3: TGTGCCAGCAGTCCTCAGGAAAGCAATCAGCCCCAGCATTTT.

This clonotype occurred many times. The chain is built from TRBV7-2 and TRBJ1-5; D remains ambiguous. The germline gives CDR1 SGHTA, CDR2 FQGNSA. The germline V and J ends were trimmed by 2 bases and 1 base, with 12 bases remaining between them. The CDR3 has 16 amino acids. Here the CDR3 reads CASSLSVGFSNQPQHF. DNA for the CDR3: TGTGCCAGCAGCTTATCTGTAGGGTTCAGCAATCAGCCCCAGCATTTT.

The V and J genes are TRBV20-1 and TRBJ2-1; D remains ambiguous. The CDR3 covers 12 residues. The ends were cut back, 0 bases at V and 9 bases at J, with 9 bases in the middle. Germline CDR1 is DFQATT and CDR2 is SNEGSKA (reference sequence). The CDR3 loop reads CSARDQRTEQFF. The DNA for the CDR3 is TGCAGTGCTAGAGATCAGAGGACTGAGCAGTTCTTC.

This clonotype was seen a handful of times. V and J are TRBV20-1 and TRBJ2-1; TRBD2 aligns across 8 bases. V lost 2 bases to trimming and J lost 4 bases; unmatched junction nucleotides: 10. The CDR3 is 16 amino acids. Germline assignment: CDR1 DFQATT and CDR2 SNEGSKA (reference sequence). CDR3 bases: TGCAGTGCTAGATCCGTCGGAGCGGGAGTGTACAATGAGCAGTTCTTC. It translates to CSARSVGAGVYNEQFF.

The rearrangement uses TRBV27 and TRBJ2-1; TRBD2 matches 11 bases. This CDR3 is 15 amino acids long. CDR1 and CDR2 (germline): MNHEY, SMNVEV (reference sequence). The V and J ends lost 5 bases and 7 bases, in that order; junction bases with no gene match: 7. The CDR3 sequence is CASSILAGDRNEQFF. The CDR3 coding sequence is TGTGCCAGCAGTATACTAGCGGGAGATCGGAATGAGCAGTTCTTC.